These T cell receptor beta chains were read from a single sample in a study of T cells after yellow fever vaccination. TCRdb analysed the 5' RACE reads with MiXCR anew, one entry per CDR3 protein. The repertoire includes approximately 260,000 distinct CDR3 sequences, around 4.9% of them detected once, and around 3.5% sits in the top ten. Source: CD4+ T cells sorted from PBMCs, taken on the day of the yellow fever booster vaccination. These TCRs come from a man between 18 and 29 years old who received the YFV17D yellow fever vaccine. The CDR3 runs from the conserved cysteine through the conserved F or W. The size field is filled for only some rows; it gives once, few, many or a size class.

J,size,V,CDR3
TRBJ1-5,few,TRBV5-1,CASSPRGGVQPQHF
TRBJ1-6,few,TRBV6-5,CASGQGHNSPLHF
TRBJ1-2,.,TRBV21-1,CASSKDGDSTIPPNYGYTF
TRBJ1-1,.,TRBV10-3,CAISMWLGQANTEAFF
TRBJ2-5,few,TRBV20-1,CSAKTSSRETQYF
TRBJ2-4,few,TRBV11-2,CASSLSIGAQNIQYF
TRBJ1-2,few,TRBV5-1,CASSWGQGGNYGYTF
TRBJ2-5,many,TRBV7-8,CASGNTFLQTQYF
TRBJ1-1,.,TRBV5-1,CASRPRTGVRTEAFF
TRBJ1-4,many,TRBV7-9,CASSFSEKLFF
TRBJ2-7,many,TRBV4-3,CASSQAPEGGEQYF
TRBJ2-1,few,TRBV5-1,CASSWGASGPNEQFF
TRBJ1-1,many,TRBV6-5,CASSLYVGTEAFF
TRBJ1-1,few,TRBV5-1,CASSFSRSTMNTEAFF
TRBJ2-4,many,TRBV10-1,CASSEGGNIQYF
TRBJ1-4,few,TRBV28,CASTPPGTDEKLFF
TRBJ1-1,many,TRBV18,CASSPSGMNTEAFF
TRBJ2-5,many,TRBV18,CASSPPQGETQYF
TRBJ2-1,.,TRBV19,CASTSGYYNVQFF
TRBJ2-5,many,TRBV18,CASSPDRQETQYF
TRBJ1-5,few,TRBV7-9,CASSSRAGGNQPQHF
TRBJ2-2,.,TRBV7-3,CASSTSGGTPGELFF
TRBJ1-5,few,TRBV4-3,CASSQDIGSGQPQHF
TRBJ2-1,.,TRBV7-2,CASSLRWGGLRGAHNEQFF
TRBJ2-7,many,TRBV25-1,CASSGSTYEQYF
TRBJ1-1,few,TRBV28,CASSLFRQMNTEAFF
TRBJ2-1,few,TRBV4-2,CASSPSWTSDYEQFF
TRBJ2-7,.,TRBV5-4,CASSLIGGRNEQYF
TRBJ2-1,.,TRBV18,CASSPPGQNEQFF
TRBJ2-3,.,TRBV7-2,CASTVSGGARTDTQYF
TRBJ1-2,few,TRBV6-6,CASSLYGYTF
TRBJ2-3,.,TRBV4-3,CASSLFRGTDTQYF
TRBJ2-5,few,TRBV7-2,CASSFSSGGTETQYF
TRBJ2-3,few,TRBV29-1,CSVVDRNGRTDTQYF
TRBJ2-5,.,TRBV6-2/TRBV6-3,CASSERERETQYF
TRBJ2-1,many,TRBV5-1,CASSLGGGPTNEQFF
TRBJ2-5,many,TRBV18,CASSPLPGETQYF